The T cell receptor (beta chain) under discussion was sequenced for a study of vaccination and CD4 T cells after COVID-19. Note on this clonotype: Its target is unknown.

The assay that was used to sequence DNA from cultured CD4+ T cells was the Oncomine TCR Beta short-read assay. TCRdb ran MiXCR on the PCR reads and lists one entry per CDR3 protein. The table lists over 10,000 distinct CDR3 sequences, roughly half of them singletons. The germline V gene has CDR1 MNHEY and CDR2 SMNVEV (reference sequence). The CDR3 has 14 amino acids. The ends were cut back, 6 bases at V and 3 bases at J, with 15 bases in the middle. The treatment denotes: 10-day PBMC culture with coronavirus spike peptide pools or control peptides (ViraFEST assay). Sequences were obtained from CD4+ T cells from blood, cultured in vitro. The rearrangement joins TRBV27 to TRBJ2-7; a possible D gene is TRBD1 (6 bases). The receptor comes from a human donor who had recovered from COVID-19. CDR3 in DNA: TGTGCCAGCAGACAGGGTCTTGGCGGCTACGAGCAGTACTTC. Protein product: CASRQGLGGYEQYF.